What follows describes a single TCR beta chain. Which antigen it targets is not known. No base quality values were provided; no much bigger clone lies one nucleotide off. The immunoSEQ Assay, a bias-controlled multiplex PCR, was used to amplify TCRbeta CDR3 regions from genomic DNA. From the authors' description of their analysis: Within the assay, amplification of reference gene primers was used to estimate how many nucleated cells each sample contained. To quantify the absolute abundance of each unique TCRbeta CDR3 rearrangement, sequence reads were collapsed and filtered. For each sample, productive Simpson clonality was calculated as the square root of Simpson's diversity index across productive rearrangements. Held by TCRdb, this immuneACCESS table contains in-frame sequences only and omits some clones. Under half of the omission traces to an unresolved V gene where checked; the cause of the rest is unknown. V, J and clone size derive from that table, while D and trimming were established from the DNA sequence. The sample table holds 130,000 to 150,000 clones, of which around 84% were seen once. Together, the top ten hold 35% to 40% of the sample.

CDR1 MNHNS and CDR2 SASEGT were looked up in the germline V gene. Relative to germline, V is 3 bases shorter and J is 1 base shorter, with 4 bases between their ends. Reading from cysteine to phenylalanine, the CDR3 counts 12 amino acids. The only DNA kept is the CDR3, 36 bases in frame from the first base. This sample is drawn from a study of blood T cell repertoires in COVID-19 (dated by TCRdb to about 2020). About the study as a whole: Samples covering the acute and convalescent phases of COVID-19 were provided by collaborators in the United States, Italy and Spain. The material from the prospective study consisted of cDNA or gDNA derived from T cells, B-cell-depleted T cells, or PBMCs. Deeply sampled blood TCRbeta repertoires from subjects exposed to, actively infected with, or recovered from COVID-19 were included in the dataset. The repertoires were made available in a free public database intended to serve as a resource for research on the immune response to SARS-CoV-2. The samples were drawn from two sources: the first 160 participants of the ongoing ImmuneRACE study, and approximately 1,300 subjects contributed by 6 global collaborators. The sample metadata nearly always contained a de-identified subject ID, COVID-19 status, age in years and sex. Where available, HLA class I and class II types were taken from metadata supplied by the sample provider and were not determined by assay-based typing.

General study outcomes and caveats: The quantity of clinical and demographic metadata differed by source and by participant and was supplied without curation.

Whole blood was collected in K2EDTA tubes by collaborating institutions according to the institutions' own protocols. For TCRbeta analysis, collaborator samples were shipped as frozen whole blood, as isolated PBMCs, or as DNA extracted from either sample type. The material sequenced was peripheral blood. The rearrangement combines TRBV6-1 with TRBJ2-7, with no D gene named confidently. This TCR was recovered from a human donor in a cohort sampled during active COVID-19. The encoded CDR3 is CASSDSSYEQYF. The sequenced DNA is TGTGCCAGCAGTGACAGTTCCTACGAGCAGTACTTC.